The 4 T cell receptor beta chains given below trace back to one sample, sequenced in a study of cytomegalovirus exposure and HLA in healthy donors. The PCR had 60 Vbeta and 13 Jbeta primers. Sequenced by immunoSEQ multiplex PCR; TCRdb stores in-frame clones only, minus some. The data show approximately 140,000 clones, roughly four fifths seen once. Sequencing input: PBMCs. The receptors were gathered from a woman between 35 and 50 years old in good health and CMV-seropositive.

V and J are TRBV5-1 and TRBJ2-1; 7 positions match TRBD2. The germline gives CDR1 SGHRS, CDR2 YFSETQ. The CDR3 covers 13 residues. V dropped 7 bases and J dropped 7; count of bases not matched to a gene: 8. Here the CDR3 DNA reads TGCGCCAGCTCAGGAGCGGGATTTAATGAGCAGTTCTTC. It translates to CASSGAGFNEQFF.

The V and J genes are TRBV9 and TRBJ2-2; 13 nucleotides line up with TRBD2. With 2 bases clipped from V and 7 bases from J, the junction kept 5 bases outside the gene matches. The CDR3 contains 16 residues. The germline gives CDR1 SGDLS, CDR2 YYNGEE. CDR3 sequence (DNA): TGTGCCAGCAGCGTCACTAGCGGGAGGGTTGGCGGGGAGCTGTTTTTT. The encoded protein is CASSVTSGRVGGELFF.

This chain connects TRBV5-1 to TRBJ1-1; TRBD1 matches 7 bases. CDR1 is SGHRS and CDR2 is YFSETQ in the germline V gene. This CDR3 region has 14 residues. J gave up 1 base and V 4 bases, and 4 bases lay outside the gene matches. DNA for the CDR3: TGCGCCAGCAGCAAGCGGACAGGGAACACTGAAGCTTTCTTT. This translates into CASSKRTGNTEAFF.

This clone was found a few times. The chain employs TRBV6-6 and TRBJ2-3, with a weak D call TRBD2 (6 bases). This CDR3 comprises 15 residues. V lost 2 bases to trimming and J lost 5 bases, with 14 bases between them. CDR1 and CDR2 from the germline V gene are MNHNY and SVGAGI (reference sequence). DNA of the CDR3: TGTGCCAGCAGTTACCTAACTAGCCCCCAAGATACGCAGTATTTT. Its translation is CASSYLTSPQDTQYF.